The T cell receptor beta chain described here comes from a study of cytomegalovirus exposure and HLA in healthy donors. Some clones are missing from TCRdb's copy, which holds only in-frame ones; the method was immunoSEQ multiplex PCR. In the table there are tens of thousands of clones, 85% to 95% of which are singletons. This CDR3 comprises 17 residues. V trimming: 4 bases; J trimming: 2 bases; junction bases outside the gene matches: 11. In germline, CDR1 is KGHSH, CDR2 LQKENI. Study conclusions and caveats: In vitro assays verified that a few CMV-associated chains recognized CMV antigens specifically. The tendency of first-cohort TCR clusters to co-occur in the 120 or so validation repertoires was identified by a subsequent analysis. Cytomegalovirus association was listed for approximately 160 TCR beta chains.

With regard to this clone: Its antigen is currently unknown.

The source material was PBMCs. The TCR comes from a woman younger than 30 in good health and CMV-seropositive. The chain couples TRBV18 to TRBJ2-7; 10 bases are shared with TRBD1. CDR3 nucleotides: TGTGCCAGCTCACGGGGACAGGGGAGGGGTGGCCCCTACGAGCAGTACTTC. Its protein product is CASSRGQGRGGPYEQYF.